The clone carrying this TCR beta chain was observed a handful of times. Its specificity is unknown. This sample was taken from a study of early T cells in non-severe SARS-CoV-2 infection. Study details: The study sequenced bulk RNA from unsorted whole blood, with chains unpaired.

Findings and limits, study-wide: Matching with VDJdb favored anti-spike CD8 responses (missing private and CD4 specificities).

Trimming shortened V by 7 bases and J by 5 bases, and 15 bases separated the two germline ends. CDR1 is MDHEN, CDR2 SYDVKM, per germline. The CDR3 sequence is 15 residues long. Individual cDNA molecules were tagged with unique molecular identifiers, the study reported. TCRdb re-called the 5' RACE reads with MiXCR, one entry per CDR3 protein. The table has 55,000 to 75,000 distinct CDR3 sequences, less than 10% seen once. The gene calls are TRBV28 and TRBJ1-6; D is possibly TRBD1 (6 bases). This receptor was taken from an adult who was a healthcare worker with PCR-confirmed SARS-CoV-2 infection or an uninfected control (not recorded which). Sequenced sample: whole blood. CDR3 sequence (DNA): TGTGCCAGCAACCAGCTCACAGGGAATAATTCACCCCTCCACTTT. Its protein is CASNQLTGNNSPLHF.